The clone carrying this T cell receptor (beta chain) was detected many times. Prior to thyroid surgery, none of the patients had received any treatment. MiXCR re-clonotyped the PCR reads for TCRdb. The sample shows under 50,000 clones, approximately 20% of them seen only once. Germline CDR1 and CDR2: SGHDT and YYEEEE. The CDR3 covers 16 residues. Trimming took 1 base from V and 2 from J, leaving 15 bases between them. This sample is drawn from a study of metastatic and nonmetastatic thyroid tumors. The chain links TRBV5-6 to TRBJ1-2; a weak D match, TRBD1 (6 bases). This TCR was sampled from a female donor with papillary thyroid cancer or a benign thyroid nodule (not recorded which). Some clones in this sample may be carry-over from other donors' samples. Sequenced input: tumor tissue. CDR3: CASSLMARGENYGYTF. For the CDR3, the DNA is TGTGCCAGCAGCTTGATGGCCAGGGGAGAAAACTATGGCTACACCTTC. Complete variable domain (other parts from reference TRBV5-6 and TRBJ1-2): DAGVTQSPTHLIKTRGQQVTLRCSPKSGHDTVSWYQQALGQGPQFIFQYYEEEERQRGNFPDRFSGHQFPNYSSELNVNALLLGDSALYLCASSLMARGENYGYTFGSGTRLTVV.